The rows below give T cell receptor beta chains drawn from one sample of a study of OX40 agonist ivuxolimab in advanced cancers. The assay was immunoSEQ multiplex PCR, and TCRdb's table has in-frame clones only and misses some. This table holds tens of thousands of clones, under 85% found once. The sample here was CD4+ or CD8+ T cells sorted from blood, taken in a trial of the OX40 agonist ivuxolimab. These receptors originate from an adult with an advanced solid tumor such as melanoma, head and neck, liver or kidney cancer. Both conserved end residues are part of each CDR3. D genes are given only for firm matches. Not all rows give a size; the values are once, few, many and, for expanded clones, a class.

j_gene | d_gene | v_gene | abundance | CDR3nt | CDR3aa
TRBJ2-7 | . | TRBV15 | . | TGTGCCACCAGCAGAGGTGAAGGGGGGTACGAGCAGTACTTC | CATSRGEGGYEQYF
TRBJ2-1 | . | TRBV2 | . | TGTGCCAGCAGTCGGCCGTCGGGTGAGCAGTTCTTC | CASSRPSGEQFF
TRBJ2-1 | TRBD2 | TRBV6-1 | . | TGTGCCAGCAGTGACACTAGCGGGGTGAATGAGCAGTTCTTC | CASSDTSGVNEQFF
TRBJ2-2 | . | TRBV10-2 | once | TGCGCCAGCACTCCCCCTTACACCGGGGAGCTGTTTTTT | CASTPPYTGELFF
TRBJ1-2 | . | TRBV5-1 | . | TGCGCCAGCGGTCTACGGGGGACTAACTATGGCTACACCTTC | CASGLRGTNYGYTF
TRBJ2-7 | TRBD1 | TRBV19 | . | TGTGCCCCTCTGACAGGGGTCTCCTACGAGCAGTACTTC | CAPLTGVSYEQYF
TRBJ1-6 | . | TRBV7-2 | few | TGTGCCAGCAGTCCTCGTATTTCACCCCTCCACTTT | CASSPRISPLHF
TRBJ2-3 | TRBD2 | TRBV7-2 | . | TGTGCCAGCAGCTCCCCTAGAACTAGCGGGGTTTTGGATACGCAGTATTTT | CASSSPRTSGVLDTQYF
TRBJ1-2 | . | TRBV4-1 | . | TGCGCCAGCAGCCAAGATAGAACAGGGCTCTTTAACTATGGCTACACCTTC | CASSQDRTGLFNYGYTF
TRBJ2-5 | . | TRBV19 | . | TGTGCCAGTAGTAAAGGGACGGAACAAGAGACCCAGTACTTC | CASSKGTEQETQYF
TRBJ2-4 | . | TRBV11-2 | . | TGTGCCAGCAGCCGGGGAGCGGACATTCAGTACTTC | CASSRGADIQYF
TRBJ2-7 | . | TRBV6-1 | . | TGTGCCAGCAGTGAATGGGCAGCCTACTACGAGCAGTACTTC | CASSEWAAYYEQYF
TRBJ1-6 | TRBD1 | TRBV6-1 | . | TGTGCCAGCAGTGAAGCCGGGACAGGAGCAACACCCCTCCACTTT | CASSEAGTGATPLHF
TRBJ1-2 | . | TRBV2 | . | TGTGCCAGCAGTGACAGAAATCTTAACTATGGCTACACCTTC | CASSDRNLNYGYTF
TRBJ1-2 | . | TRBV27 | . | TGTGCCAGCAGTTTAACAGGCATGATTTCCAACTATGGCTACACCTTC | CASSLTGMISNYGYTF
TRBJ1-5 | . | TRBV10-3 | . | TGTGCCATCAGTGAGTCCCGGGATAGCAATCAGCCCCAGCATTTT | CAISESRDSNQPQHF
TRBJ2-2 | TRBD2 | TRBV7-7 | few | TGTGCCAGCAGCCCGGGGGGGAACACCGGGGAGCTGTTTTTT | CASSPGGNTGELFF
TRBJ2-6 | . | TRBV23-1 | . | TGCGCCAGCAGTCAATCCCAGGGGCCGACCTCTGGGGCCAACGTCCTGACTTTC | CASSQSQGPTSGANVLTF
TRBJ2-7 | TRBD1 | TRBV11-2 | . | TGTGCCAGCAGCCTCCTGGTGGGACAGGGGGCTGGGGAGCAGTACTTC | CASSLLVGQGAGEQYF
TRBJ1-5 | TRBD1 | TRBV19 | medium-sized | TGTGCCAGTAGTAAGCCAGGGGGTTTAGATCAGCCCCAGCATTTT | CASSKPGGLDQPQHF
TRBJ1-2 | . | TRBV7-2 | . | TGTGCCAGCAGCTTAGTTGGGGGGGCGCACTATGGCTACACCTTC | CASSLVGGAHYGYTF
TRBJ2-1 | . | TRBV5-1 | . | TGCGCCAGCAGATCTAGGACCCCGAACAAGCATGAGCAGTTCTTC | CASRSRTPNKHEQFF
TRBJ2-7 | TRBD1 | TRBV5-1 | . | TGCGCCAGCGGCGGGGGACAGGGTTCCTACGAGCAGTACTTC | CASGGGQGSYEQYF
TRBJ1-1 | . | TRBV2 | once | TGTGCCAGCACCAGACTTACTGAAGCTTTCTTT | CASTRLTEAFF
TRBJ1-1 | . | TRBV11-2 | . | TGTGCCAGCAGCTTTAATCGACGCGAAGCTTTCTTT | CASSFNRREAFF
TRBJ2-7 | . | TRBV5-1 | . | TGCGCCAGCCGCGCAGCCTCCTACGAGCAGTACTTC | CASRAASYEQYF
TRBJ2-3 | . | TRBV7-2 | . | TGTGCCAGCAGCTTAGCCGGACGGGGCAGAAGAACAGATACGCAGTATTTT | CASSLAGRGRRTDTQYF
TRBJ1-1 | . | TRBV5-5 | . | TGTGCCAGCAGCGCTGACTCGGGAAATGAAGCTTTCTTT | CASSADSGNEAFF
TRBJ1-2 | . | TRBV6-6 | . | TGTGCCAGCAGTTACCCCCAGGCAGCTGGCTACACCTTC | CASSYPQAAGYTF
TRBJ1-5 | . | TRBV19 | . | TGTGCCAGTAGTTACGGGACACGGGGCAATCAGCCCCAGCATTTT | CASSYGTRGNQPQHF
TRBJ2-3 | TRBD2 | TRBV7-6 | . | TGTGCCAGCAGCCGACTAGCGGGTAGCACAGATACGCAGTATTTT | CASSRLAGSTDTQYF
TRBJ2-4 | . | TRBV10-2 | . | TGCGCCAGCAGTGAAGGAAGGGGCAAAAACATTCAGTACTTC | CASSEGRGKNIQYF